This T cell receptor (beta chain) was obtained from a study of CD8+ T cells in alopecia areata (dated by TCRdb to the late 2010s). About the study as a whole: High-throughput TCRbeta sequencing was used to examine T cell clonal expansion in alopecia areata in both the C3H/HeJ mouse model and human patients. TCRbeta CDR3 regions were amplified by immunoSEQ multiplex PCR with 35 Vbeta forward and 13 Jbeta reverse primers. Scalp tissue and sorted CD4+ and CD8+ peripheral blood T cells from patchy and totalis/universalis alopecia areata patients and from healthy controls were covered by human TCRbeta sequencing. Scalp clonality was compared among normal scalp (n=4), patchy alopecia areata scalp (n=8), and alopecia totalis/universalis scalp (n=8). RNA was extracted with the PAXgene miRNA kit for fixed scalp, the miRNeasy kit for PBMCs, and the RNeasy kit for mouse skin. General conclusions and limits of the study: TCR sequences shared between patients were less clear than in mice, possibly partly because of HLA diversity in the patient population. Higher clonality and more expanded CD8+ clones were observed in lesional scalp than in normal scalp, particularly in alopecia totalis/universalis, a finding suggestive of antigenic drive. Unlike mouse skin, which is dominated by gammadelta T cells, normal human skin has resident alphabeta T cells that are also sequenced, and this complicates analysis of the scalp TCR repertoire.

From the cysteine up to the phenylalanine, the CDR3 has a length of 15 residues. Only CDR3 DNA remains: 45 bases, in frame from the first base. CDR1 SGHKS and CDR2 YYEKEE were looked up in the germline V gene (reference sequence). Relative to germline, V is 6 bases shorter and J is 5 bases shorter, with 18 bases between their ends. This clone was observed a few times. Its antigen is still unknown. No per-base quality is available; no much larger clone lies one base away. Libraries were made using the immunoSEQ multiplex PCR assay. RNA was extracted from all samples and reverse transcribed into cDNA as template for TCR sequencing. First-strand cDNA was synthesized using SuperScript III with a 2:1 mix of oligo-dT and random hexamers. Amplification bias was assessed with a synthetic immune receptor repertoire, and residual bias was removed computationally. In the original analysis: Raw reads were preprocessed to remove errors, and CDR3 was defined according to IMGT conventions as the region from the conserved cysteine to phenylalanine. Clonality was calculated as 1 minus Shannon entropy normalized by log2 of the number of productive unique TCRs. Scalp TCRbeta sequences were cross-referenced with sorted blood CD4 and CD8 repertoires so that the CD4 or CD8 identity of scalp clones could be inferred. Entries here come from immuneACCESS through TCRdb and include only in-frame sequences with V and J called. Some clones fail to appear in such tables; in the studies checked, an unresolved V gene covers under half of the shortfall, and the cause of the remainder is unknown. Clone size and V and J calls were adopted from that table, with D and trimming inferred from the DNA. The sample table contains approximately 150,000 clones; only one count was recorded for approximately 60% of them. The ten largest clones represent about 4.3% of the sample.

PBMCs were isolated by density centrifugation and stained for CD3, CD4 and CD8, and CD4+ and CD8+ T cells were sorted on a FACSAria. Scalp biopsies and blood samples were obtained from unaffected controls. The receptor's source is a human donor in good health. The chain was built from TRBV5-5 and TRBJ2-1, with the D call perhaps TRBD1 or TRBD2, each one matching 5 bases. The specimen sequenced was CD4+ T cells sorted from blood. The nucleotide sequence is given as TGTGCCAGCACTAGGAGGTGGGGCCGCGACAATGAGCAGTTCTTC. Translated, it gives CASTRRWGRDNEQFF.